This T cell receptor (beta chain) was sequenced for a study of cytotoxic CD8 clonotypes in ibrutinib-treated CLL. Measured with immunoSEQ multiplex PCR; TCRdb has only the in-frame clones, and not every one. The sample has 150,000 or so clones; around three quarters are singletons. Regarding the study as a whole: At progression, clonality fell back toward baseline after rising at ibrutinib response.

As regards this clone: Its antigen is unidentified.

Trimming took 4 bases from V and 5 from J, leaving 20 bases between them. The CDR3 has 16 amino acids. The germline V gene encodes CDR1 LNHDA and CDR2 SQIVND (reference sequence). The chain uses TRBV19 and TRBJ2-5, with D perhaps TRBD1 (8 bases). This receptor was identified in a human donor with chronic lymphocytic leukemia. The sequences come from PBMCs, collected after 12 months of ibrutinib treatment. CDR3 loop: CASSTSTGAGGETQYF. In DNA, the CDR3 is TGTGCCAGTAGTACCTCGACAGGGGCCGGGGGGGAGACCCAGTACTTC.